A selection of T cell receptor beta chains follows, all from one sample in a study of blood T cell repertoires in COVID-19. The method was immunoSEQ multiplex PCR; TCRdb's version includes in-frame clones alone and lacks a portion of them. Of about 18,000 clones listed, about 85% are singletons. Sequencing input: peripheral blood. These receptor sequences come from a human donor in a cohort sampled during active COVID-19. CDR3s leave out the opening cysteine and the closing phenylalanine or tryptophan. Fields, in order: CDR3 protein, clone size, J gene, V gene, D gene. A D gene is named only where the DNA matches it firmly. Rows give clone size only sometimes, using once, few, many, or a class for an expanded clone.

cdr3_aa: ASSATSGGDGEQF
clone_size: -
j_call: TRBJ2-1
v_call: TRBV9
d_call: TRBD2

cdr3_aa: ATSDTGGRAF
clone_size: -
j_call: TRBJ1-1
v_call: TRBV24-1
d_call: TRBD1

cdr3_aa: ASSPPGGALGYT
clone_size: -
j_call: TRBJ1-2
v_call: TRBV18
d_call: -

cdr3_aa: ASRKLPGENSPLH
clone_size: -
j_call: TRBJ1-6
v_call: TRBV6-5
d_call: -

cdr3_aa: ASSADREYGELF
clone_size: -
j_call: TRBJ2-2
v_call: TRBV5-1
d_call: TRBD1

cdr3_aa: ASSVAGTGGLGEKLF
clone_size: once
j_call: TRBJ1-4
v_call: TRBV19
d_call: TRBD1

cdr3_aa: ATSGDRVTDTQY
clone_size: -
j_call: TRBJ2-3
v_call: TRBV24-1
d_call: TRBD1

cdr3_aa: ASSSGLAGGLWNNEQF
clone_size: -
j_call: TRBJ2-1
v_call: TRBV7-9
d_call: TRBD2

cdr3_aa: AISEMTGYYGYT
clone_size: -
j_call: TRBJ1-2
v_call: TRBV10-3
d_call: TRBD1

cdr3_aa: ASSITGGMNTEAF
clone_size: -
j_call: TRBJ1-1
v_call: TRBV19
d_call: TRBD1

cdr3_aa: ASSLRTSGGVETQY
clone_size: -
j_call: TRBJ2-5
v_call: TRBV7-9
d_call: TRBD2

cdr3_aa: ASSLGGREQY
clone_size: -
j_call: TRBJ2-7
v_call: TRBV5-1
d_call: -

cdr3_aa: ASSEQGSYEQY
clone_size: few
j_call: TRBJ2-7
v_call: TRBV10-2
d_call: -

cdr3_aa: ASSFRLAGDTGELF
clone_size: -
j_call: TRBJ2-2
v_call: TRBV9
d_call: TRBD2

cdr3_aa: ASSPGGYEQY
clone_size: -
j_call: TRBJ2-7
v_call: TRBV14
d_call: -

cdr3_aa: ASRRAEETQY
clone_size: -
j_call: TRBJ2-5
v_call: TRBV5-1
d_call: -

cdr3_aa: ASRGGFSGNTIY
clone_size: -
j_call: TRBJ1-3
v_call: TRBV5-1
d_call: TRBD1

cdr3_aa: ASSPGISTDTQY
clone_size: -
j_call: TRBJ2-3
v_call: TRBV7-2
d_call: -

cdr3_aa: ASSYWGPSNTGELF
clone_size: -
j_call: TRBJ2-2
v_call: TRBV6-2/TRBV6-3
d_call: -

cdr3_aa: ASSGGAGNQPQH
clone_size: -
j_call: TRBJ1-5
v_call: TRBV9
d_call: -

cdr3_aa: ALSTTANQPQH
clone_size: -
j_call: TRBJ1-5
v_call: TRBV6-5
d_call: -

cdr3_aa: ASSQDQSGGAYEQF
clone_size: -
j_call: TRBJ2-1
v_call: TRBV4-3
d_call: TRBD2

cdr3_aa: AITAGGQADTQY
clone_size: once
j_call: TRBJ2-3
v_call: TRBV10-3
d_call: TRBD2

cdr3_aa: ASSLNSGSGANVLT
clone_size: -
j_call: TRBJ2-6
v_call: TRBV7-3
d_call: -